The text below deals with one TCR beta chain. The data were taken from a study of blood T cell repertoires in COVID-19. Study-level background: Specimens from acute and convalescent COVID-19 originated in the United States, Italy and Spain.

How the authors handled the data: Estimation of nucleated cell counts was performed using reference gene primer amplification. The table came from immunoSEQ multiplex PCR; TCRdb's copy has only in-frame clones and leaves some out. The V and J calls and clone size were taken over from that table, and D and trimming were inferred from the DNA. This sample has just over 250,000 clones, with about 80% found just once. V lost 5 bases and J lost 4, with 12 bases in between. This CDR3 comprises 14 residues. The V gene's germline CDR1 is SGHVS and CDR2 FQNEAQ. The chain employs TRBV7-8 and TRBJ2-1; D is unclear. The clonotype comes from a man aged 25 to 40 with acute COVID-19. The sequencing input was PBMCs or T cells enriched from blood (not recorded which). CDR3 nucleotide sequence: TGTGCCAGCAGCCACTGGGCCAAGTACAATGAGCAGTTCTTC. Translated, it gives CASSHWAKYNEQFF.